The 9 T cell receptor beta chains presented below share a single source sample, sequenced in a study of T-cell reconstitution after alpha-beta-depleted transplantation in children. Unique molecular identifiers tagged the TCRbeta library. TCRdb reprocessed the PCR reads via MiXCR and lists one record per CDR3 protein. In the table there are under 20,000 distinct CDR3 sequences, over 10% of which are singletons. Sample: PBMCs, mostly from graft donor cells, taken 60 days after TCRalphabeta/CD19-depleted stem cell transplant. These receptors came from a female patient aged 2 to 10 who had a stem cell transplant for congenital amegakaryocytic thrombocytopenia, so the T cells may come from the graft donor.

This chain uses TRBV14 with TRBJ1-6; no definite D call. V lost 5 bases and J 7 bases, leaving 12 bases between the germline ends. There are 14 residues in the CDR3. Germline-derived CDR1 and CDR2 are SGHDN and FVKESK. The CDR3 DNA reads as TGTGCCAGCAGCAAAGGGCGGACCAATTCACCCCTCCACTTT. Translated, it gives CASSKGRTNSPLHF. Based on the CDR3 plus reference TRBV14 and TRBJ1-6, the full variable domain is EAGVTQFPSHSVIEKGQTVTLRCDPISGHDNLYWYRRVMGKEIKFLLHFVKESKQDESGMPNNRFLAERTGGTYSTLKVQPAELEDSGVYFCASSKGRTNSPLHFGNGTRLTVT.

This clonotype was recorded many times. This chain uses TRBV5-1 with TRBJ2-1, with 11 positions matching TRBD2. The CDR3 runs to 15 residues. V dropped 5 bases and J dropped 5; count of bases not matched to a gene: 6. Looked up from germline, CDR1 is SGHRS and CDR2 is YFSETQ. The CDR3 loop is CASSNLAGGDNEQFF. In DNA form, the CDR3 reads TGCGCCAGCAGTAACCTAGCGGGAGGCGACAATGAGCAGTTCTTC. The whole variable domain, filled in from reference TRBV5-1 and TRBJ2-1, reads KAGVTQTPRYLIKTRGQQVTLSCSPISGHRSVSWYQQTPGQGLQFLFEYFSETQRNKGNFPGRFSGRQFSNSRSEMNVSTLELGDSALYLCASSNLAGGDNEQFFGPGTRLTVL.

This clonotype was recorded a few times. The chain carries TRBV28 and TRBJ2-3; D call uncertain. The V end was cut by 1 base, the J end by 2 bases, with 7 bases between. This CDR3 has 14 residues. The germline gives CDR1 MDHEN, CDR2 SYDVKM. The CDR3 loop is CASSLLVSTDTQYF. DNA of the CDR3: TGTGCCAGCAGTTTATTGGTGTCCACAGATACGCAGTATTTT.

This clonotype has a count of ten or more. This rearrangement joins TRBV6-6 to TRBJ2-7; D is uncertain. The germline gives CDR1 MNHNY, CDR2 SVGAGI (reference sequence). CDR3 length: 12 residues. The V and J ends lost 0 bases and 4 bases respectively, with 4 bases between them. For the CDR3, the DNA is TGTGCCAGCAGTTACTCGTATTACGAGCAGTACTTC. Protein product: CASSYSYYEQYF.

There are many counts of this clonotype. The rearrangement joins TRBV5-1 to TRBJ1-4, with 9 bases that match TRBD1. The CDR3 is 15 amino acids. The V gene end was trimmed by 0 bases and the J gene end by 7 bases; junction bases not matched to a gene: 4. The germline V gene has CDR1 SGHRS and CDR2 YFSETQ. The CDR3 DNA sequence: TGCGCCAGCAGCTTGGATGGGACAGGGTCTGAAAAACTGTTTTTT. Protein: CASSLDGTGSEKLFF.

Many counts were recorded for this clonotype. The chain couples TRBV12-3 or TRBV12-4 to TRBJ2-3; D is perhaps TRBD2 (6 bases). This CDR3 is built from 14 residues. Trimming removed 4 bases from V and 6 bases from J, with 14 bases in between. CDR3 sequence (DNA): TGTGCCAGCAGTTCCAGCGGGCCCCGGGATACGCAGTATTTT. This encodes CASSSSGPRDTQYF.

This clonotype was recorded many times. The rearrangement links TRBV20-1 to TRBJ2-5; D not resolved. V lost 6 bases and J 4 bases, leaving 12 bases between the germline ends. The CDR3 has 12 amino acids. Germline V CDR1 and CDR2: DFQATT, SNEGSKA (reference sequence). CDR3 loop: CSAPVLTETQYF. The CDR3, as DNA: TGCAGTGCCCCTGTGTTAACAGAGACCCAGTACTTC.

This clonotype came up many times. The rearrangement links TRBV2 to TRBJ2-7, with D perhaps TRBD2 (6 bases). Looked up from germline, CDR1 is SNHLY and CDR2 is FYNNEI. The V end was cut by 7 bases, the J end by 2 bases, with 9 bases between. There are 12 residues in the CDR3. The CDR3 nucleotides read TGTGCCAGCACCGGGGGAGCCTACGAGCAGTACTTC. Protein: CASTGGAYEQYF.

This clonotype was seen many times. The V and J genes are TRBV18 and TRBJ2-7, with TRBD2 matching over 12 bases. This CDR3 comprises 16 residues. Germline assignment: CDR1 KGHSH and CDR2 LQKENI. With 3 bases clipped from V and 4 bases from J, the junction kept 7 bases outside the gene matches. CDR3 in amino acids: CASSPILAGGPYEQYF. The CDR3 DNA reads TGTGCCAGCTCACCGATTCTAGCGGGAGGGCCGTACGAGCAGTACTTC.